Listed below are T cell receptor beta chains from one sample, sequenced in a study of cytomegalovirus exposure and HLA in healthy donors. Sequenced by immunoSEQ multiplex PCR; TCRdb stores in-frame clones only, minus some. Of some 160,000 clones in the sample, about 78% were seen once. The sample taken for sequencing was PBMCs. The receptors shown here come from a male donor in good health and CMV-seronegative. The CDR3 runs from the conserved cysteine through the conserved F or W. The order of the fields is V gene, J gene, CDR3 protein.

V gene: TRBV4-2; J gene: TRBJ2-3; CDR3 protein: CASSQDLAGGPDTQYF
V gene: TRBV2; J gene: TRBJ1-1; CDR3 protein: CASSYYIHEAFF
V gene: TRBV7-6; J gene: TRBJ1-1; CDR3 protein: CASSPTGGESEAFF
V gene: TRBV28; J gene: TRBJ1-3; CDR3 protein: CASSLRASGNTIYF
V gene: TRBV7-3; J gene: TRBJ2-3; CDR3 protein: CASSLRSSPDTQYF
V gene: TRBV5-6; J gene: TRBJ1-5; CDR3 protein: CASSLGGHQPQHF
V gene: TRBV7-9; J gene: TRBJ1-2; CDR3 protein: CASSLGASGVSFGYTF
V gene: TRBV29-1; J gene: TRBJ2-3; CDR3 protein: CSVGRVREGDTQYF
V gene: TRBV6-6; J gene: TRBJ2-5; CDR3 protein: CASRLAGDATQYF
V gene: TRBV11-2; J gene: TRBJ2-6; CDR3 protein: CASSLYPTDGANVLTF
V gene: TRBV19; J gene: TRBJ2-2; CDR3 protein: CASSIVSRTVLTGELFF
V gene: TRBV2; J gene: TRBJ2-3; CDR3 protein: CASTGLAGYADTQYF
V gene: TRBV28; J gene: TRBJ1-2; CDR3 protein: CASSPPDLGRNYGYTF
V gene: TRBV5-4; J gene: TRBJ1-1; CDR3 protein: CASSLTLNTEAFF
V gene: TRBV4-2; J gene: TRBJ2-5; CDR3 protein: CASSQGVGEETQYF
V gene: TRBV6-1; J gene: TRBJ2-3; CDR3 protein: CASSLETDTQYF
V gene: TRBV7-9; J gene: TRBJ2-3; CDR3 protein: CASSTSRGGPDTQYF
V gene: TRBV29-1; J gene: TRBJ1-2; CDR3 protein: CSVEEGANYGYTF
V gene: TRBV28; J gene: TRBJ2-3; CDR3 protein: CASQSGSPPDTQYF
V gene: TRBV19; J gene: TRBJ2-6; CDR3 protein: CASSVGAGANVLTF
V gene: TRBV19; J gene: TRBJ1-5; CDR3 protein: CASSIDRGTSQPQHF
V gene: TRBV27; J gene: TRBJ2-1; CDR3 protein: CASSLYGIGSYNEQFF
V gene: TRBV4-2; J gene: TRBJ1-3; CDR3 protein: CASSIDSLSGNTIYF
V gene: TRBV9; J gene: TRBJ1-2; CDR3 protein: CASSVGQGKNYGYTF
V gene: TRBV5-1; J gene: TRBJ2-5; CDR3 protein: CASSLANALETQYF
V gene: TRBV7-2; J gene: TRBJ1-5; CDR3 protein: CASSSGGGHSNQPQHF
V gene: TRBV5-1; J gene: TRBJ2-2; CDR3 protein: CASSQGLNTGELFF